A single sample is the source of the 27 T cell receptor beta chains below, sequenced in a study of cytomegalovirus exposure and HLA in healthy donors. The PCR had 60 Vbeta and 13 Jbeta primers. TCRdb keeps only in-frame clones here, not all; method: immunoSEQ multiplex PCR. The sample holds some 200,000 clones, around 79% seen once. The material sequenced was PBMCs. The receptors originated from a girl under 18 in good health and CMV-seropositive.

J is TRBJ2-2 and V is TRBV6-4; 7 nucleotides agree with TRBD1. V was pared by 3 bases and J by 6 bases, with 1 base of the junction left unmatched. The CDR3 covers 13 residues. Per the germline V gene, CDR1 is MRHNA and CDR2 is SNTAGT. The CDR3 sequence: CASSEGQAGELFF. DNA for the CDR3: TGTGCCAGCAGTGAAGGACAGGCCGGGGAGCTGTTTTTT.

The CDR3 protein is CASSFRTVTEAFF. In DNA form, the CDR3 reads TGCGCCAGCAGCTTTCGGACAGTGACTGAAGCTTTCTTT. The chain carries TRBV5-1 and TRBJ1-1, with a tentative D call TRBD1 (6 bases). The CDR3 spans 13 residues. Germline CDR1 SGHRS, CDR2 YFSETQ. Trimming took off 2 bases at V and 5 bases at J, with 10 bases between the two ends.

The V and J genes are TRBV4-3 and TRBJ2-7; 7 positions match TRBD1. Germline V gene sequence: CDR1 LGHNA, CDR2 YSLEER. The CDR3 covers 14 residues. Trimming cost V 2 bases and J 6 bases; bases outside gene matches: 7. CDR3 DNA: TGCGCCAGCAGCCAACCAGACAGGGTGGGCGAGCAGTACTTC. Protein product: CASSQPDRVGEQYF.

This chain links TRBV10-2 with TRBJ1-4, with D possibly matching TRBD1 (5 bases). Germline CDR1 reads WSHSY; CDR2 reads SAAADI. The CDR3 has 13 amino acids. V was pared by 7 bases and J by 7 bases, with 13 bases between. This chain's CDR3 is CASNGQGGEKLFF. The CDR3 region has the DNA TGCGCCAGCAATGGCCAGGGCGGTGAAAAACTGTTTTTT.

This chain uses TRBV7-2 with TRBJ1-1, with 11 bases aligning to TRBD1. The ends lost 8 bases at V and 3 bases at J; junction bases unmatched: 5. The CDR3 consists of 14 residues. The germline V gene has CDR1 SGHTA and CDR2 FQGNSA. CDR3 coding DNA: TGTGCCAGCCCGGGGACAGGGGGAGACACTGAAGCTTTCTTT. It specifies CASPGTGGDTEAFF.

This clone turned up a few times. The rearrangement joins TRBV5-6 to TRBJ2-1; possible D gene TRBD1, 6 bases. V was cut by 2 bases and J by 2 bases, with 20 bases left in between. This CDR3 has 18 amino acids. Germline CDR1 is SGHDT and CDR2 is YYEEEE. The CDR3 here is CASSFSWIRGNTYNEQFF. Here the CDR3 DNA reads TGTGCCAGCAGCTTTAGCTGGATCAGGGGAAACACCTACAATGAGCAGTTCTTC.

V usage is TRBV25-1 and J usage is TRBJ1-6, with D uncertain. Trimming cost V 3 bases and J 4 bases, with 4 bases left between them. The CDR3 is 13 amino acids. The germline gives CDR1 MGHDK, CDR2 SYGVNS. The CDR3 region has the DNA TGTGCCAGCAGTGAGTTATATAATTCACCCCTCCACTTT. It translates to CASSELYNSPLHF.

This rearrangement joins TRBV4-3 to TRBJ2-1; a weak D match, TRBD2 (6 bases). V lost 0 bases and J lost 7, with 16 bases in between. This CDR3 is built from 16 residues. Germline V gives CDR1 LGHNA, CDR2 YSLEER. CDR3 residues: CASSQDGSPGRNEQFF. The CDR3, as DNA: TGCGCCAGCAGCCAAGACGGTTCCCCTGGGAGGAATGAGCAGTTCTTC.

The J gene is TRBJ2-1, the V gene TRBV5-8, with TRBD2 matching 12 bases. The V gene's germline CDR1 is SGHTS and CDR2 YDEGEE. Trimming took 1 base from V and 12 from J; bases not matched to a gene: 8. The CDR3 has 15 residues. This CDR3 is CASSLSGLAGSRQFF. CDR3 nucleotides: TGTGCCAGCAGCTTGTCAGGACTAGCGGGGTCCCGGCAGTTCTTC.

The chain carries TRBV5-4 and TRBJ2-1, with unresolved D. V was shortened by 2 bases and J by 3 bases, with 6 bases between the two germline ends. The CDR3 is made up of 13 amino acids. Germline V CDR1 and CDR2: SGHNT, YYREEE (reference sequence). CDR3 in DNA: TGTGCCAGCAGCTTCCAGGACTACAATGAGCAGTTCTTC. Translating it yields CASSFQDYNEQFF. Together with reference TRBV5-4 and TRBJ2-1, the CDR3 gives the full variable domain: ETGVTQSPTHLIKTRGQQVTLRCSSQSGHNTVSWYQQALGQGPQFIFQYYREEENGRGNFPPRFSGLQFPNYSSELNVNALELDDSALYLCASSFQDYNEQFFGPGTRLTVL.

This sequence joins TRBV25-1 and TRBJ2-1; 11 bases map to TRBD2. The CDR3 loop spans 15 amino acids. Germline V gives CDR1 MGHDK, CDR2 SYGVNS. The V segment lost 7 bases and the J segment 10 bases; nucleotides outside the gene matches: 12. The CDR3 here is CASNLLAGGPEEQFF. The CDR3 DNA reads TGTGCCAGCAATCTCCTAGCGGGGGGCCCCGAGGAGCAGTTCTTC.

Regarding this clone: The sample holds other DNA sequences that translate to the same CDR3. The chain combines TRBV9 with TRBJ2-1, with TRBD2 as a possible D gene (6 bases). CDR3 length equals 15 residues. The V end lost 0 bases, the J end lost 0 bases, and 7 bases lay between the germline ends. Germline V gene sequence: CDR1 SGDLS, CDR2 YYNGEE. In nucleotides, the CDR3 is TGTGCCAGCAGCGTAGTGGGGGGCTCCTACAATGAGCAGTTCTTC. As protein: CASSVVGGSYNEQFF.

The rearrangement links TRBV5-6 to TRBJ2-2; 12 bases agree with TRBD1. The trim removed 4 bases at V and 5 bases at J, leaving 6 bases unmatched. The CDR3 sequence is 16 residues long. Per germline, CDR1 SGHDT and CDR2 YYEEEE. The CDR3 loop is CASSQGTGGRTGELFF. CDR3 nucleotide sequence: TGTGCCAGCAGCCAAGGGACAGGGGGCCGGACCGGGGAGCTGTTTTTT.

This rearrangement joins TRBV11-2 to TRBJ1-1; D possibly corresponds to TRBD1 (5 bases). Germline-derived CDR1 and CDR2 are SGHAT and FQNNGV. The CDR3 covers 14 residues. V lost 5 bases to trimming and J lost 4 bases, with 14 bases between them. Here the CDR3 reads CASSTGGSGTEAFF. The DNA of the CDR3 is TGTGCCAGCAGCACCGGGGGGTCGGGCACTGAAGCTTTCTTT.

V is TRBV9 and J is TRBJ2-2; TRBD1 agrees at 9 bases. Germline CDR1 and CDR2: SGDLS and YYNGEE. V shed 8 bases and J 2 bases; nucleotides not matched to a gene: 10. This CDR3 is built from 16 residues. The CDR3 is CASGTGPKINTGELFF. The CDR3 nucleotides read TGTGCCAGTGGGACAGGGCCAAAGATTAACACCGGGGAGCTGTTTTTT.

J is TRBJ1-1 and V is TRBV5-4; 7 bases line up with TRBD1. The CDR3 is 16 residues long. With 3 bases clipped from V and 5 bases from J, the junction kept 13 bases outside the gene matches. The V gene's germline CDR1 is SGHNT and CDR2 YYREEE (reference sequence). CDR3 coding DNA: TGTGCCAGCAGCTACCCGATGGAGGGGGCGAGAACTGAAGCTTTCTTT. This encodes CASSYPMEGARTEAFF.

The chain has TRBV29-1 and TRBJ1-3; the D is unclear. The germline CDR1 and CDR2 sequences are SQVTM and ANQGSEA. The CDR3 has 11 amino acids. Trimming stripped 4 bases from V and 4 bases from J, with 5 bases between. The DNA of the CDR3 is TGCAGCGTTGTGCGGGGAAACACCATATATTTT. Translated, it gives CSVVRGNTIYF.

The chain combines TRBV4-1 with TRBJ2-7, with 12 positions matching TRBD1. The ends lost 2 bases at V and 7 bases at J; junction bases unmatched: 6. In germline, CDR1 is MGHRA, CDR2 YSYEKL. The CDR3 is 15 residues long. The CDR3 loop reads CASSQPGQGAREQYF. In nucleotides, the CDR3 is TGCGCCAGCAGCCAACCGGGACAGGGGGCACGGGAGCAGTACTTC.

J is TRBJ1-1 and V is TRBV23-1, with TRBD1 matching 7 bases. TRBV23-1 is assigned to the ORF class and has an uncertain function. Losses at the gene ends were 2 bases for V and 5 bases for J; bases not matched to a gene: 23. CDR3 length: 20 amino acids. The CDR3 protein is CASSQATDRDTRPLGTEAFF. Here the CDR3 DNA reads TGCGCCAGCAGTCAAGCAACAGACAGGGACACCCGTCCCCTCGGAACTGAAGCTTTCTTT.

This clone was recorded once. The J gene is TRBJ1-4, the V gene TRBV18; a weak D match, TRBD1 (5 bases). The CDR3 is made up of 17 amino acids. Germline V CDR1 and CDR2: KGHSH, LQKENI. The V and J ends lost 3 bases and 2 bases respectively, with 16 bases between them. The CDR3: CASSPRFRAGTNEKLFF. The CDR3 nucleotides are TGTGCCAGCTCACCCCGATTCAGGGCTGGGACTAATGAAAAACTGTTTTTT. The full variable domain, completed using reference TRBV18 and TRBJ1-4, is NAGVMQNPRHLVRRRGQEARLRCSPMKGHSHVYWYRQLPEEGLKFMVYLQKENIIDESGMPKERFSAEFPKEGPSILRIQQVVRGDSAAYFCASSPRFRAGTNEKLFFGSGTQLSVL.

The CDR3 loop is CASSQEILTGNTEAFF. The CDR3 DNA reads as TGCGCCAGCAGCCAAGAGATATTAACAGGGAACACTGAAGCTTTCTTT. The rearrangement joins TRBV4-3 to TRBJ1-1, with D maybe TRBD1 (5 bases). The CDR3 loop spans 16 amino acids. Germline V CDR1 and CDR2: LGHNA, YSLEER. Trimming left V 0 bases short and J 1 base short, with 12 bases between.

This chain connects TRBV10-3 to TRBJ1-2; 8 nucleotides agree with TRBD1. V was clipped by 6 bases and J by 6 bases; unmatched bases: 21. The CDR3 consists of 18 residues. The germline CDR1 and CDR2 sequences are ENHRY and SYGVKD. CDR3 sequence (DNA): TGTGCCATCAGGGCCGCCGCCGGGACAGGCCCTACCCAGGATGGCTACACCTTC. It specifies CAIRAAAGTGPTQDGYTF.

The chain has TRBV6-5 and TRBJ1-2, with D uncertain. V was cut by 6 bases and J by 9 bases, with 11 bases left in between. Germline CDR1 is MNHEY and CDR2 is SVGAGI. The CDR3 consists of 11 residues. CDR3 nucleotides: TGTGCCAGCAGCAAACTCAACCGCTACACCTTC. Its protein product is CASSKLNRYTF.

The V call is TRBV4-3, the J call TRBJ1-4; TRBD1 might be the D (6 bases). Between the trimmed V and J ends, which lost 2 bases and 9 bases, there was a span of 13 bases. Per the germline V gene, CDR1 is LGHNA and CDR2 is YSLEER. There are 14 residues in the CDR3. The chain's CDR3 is CASSQHRERQKLFF. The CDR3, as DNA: TGCGCCAGCAGCCAACACAGGGAGCGGCAAAAACTGTTTTTT.

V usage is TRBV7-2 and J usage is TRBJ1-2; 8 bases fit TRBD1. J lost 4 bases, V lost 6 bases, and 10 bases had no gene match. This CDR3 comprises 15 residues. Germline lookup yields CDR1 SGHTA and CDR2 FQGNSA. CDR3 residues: CASRETGTGPYGYTF. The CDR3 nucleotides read TGTGCCAGCAGGGAGACCGGGACAGGTCCCTATGGCTACACCTTC.

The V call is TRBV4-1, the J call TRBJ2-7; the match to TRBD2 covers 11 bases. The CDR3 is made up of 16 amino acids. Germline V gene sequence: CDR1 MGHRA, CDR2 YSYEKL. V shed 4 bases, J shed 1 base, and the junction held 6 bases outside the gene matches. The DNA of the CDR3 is TGCGCCAGCAGCCCATTACTAGCGGGAGTATCCTACGAGCAGTACTTC. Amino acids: CASSPLLAGVSYEQYF.

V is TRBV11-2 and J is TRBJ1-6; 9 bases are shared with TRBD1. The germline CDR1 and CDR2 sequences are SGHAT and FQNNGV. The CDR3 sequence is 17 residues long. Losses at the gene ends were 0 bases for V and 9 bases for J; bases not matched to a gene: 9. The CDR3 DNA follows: TGTGCCAGCAGCTTAGATGGACAGGGGATCTTAGCTTCACCCCTCCACTTT. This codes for CASSLDGQGILASPLHF.